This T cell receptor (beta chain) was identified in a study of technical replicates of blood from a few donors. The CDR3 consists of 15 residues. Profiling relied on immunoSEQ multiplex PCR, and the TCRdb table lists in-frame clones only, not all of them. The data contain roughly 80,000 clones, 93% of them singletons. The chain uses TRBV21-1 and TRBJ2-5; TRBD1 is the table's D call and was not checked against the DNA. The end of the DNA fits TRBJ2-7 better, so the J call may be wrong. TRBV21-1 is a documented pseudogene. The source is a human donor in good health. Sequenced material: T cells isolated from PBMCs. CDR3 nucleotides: TGTGCCAGCAGCGCTAGGGGACAGGGAGTCTACGAGCAGTACTTC. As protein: CASSARGQGVYEQYF.